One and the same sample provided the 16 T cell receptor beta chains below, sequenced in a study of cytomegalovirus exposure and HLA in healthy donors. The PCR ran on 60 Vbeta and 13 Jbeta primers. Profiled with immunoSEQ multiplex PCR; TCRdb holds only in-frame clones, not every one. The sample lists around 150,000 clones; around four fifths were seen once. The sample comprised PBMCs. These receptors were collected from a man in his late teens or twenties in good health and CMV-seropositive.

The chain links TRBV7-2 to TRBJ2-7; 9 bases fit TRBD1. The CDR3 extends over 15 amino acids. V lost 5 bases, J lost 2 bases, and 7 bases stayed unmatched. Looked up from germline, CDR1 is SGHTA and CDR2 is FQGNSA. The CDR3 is CASSRTGGRPYEQYF. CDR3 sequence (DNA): TGTGCCAGCAGCAGAACAGGGGGCCGACCCTACGAGCAGTACTTC.

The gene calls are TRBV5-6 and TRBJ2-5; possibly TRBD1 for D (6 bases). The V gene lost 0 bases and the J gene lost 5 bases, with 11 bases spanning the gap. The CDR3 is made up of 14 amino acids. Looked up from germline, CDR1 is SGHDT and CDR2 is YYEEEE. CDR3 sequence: CASSLDWGHETQYF. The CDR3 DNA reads TGTGCCAGCAGCTTGGATTGGGGGCACGAGACCCAGTACTTC.

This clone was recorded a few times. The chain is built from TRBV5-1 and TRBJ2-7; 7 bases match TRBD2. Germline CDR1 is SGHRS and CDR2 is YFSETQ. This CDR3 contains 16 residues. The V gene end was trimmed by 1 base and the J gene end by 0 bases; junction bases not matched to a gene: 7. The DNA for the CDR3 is TGCGCCAGCAGCTTGCTTGGGGGGGGGAGCTCCTACGAGCAGTACTTC. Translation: CASSLLGGGSSYEQYF. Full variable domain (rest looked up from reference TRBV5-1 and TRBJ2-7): KAGVTQTPRYLIKTRGQQVTLSCSPISGHRSVSWYQQTPGQGLQFLFEYFSETQRNKGNFPGRFSGRQFSNSRSEMNVSTLELGDSALYLCASSLLGGGSSYEQYFGPGTRLTVT.

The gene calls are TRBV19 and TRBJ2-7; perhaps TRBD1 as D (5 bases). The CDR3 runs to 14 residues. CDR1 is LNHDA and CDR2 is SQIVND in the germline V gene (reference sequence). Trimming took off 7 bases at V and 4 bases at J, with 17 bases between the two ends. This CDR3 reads CASNAAGSLYEQYF. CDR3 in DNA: TGTGCCAGTAACGCCGCAGGGTCTCTATACGAGCAGTACTTC.

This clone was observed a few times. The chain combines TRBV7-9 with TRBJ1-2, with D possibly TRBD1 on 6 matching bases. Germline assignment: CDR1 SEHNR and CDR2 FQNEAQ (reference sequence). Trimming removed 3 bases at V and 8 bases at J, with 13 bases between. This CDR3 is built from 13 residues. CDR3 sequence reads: CASSFLQGLGYTF. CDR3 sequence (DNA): TGTGCCAGCAGCTTTTTACAGGGCCTCGGCTACACCTTC.

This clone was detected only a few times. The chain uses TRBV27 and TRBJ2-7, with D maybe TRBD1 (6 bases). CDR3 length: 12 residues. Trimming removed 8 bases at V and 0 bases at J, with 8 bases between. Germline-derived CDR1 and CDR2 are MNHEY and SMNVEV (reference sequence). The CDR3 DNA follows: TGTGCCAGCGGACAGTTCTCCTACGAGCAGTACTTC. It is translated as CASGQFSYEQYF.

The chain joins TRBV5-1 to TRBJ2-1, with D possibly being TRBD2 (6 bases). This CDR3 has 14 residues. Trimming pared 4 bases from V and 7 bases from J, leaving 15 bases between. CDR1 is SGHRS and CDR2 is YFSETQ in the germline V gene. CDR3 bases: TGCGCCAGCAGCCTGACTAGTGGGGGGAATGAGCAGTTCTTC. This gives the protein CASSLTSGGNEQFF.

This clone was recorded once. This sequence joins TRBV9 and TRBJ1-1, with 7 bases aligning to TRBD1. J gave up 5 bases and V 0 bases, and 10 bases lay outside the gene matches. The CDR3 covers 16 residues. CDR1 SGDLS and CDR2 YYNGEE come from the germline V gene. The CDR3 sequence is CASSVAYDREVTEAFF. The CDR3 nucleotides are TGTGCCAGCAGCGTAGCCTATGACAGGGAAGTGACTGAAGCTTTCTTT.

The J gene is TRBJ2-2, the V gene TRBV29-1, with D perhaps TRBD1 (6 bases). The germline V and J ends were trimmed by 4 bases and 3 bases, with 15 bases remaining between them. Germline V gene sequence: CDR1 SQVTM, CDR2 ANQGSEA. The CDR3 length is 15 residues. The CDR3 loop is CSVVWDTSYTGELFF. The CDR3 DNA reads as TGCAGCGTTGTTTGGGACACATCCTACACCGGGGAGCTGTTTTTT.

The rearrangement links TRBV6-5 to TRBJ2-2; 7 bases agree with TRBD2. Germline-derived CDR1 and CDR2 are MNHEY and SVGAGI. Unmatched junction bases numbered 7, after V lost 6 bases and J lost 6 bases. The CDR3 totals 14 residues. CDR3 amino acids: CASRTSGGAGELFF. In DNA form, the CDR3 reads TGTGCCAGCAGAACCAGTGGGGGGGCCGGGGAGCTGTTTTTT.

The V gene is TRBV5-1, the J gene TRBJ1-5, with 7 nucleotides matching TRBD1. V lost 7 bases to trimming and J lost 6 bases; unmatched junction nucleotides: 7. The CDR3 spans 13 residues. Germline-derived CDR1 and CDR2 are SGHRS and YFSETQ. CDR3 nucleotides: TGCGCCAGCCCGGACAGGCGTCTTCAGCCCCAGCATTTT. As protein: CASPDRRLQPQHF.

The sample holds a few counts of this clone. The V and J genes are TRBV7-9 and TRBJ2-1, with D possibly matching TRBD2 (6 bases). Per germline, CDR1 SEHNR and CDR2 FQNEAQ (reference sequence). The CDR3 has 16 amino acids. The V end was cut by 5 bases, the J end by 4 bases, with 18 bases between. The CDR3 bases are TGTGCCAGCAGCCTAATTAGTGGGGGGTTTTACAATGAGCAGTTCTTC. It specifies CASSLISGGFYNEQFF.

CDR3 nucleotide sequence: TGTGCCATCAGTGAGTCGGGACAGGGACCCCAAAAACTGTTTTTT. Its protein is CAISESGQGPQKLFF. The J gene is TRBJ1-4, the V gene TRBV10-3, with 9 positions matching TRBD1. CDR1 and CDR2 from the germline V gene are ENHRY and SYGVKD. The CDR3 has 15 amino acids. V was pared by 0 bases and J by 9 bases, with 5 bases of the junction left unmatched.

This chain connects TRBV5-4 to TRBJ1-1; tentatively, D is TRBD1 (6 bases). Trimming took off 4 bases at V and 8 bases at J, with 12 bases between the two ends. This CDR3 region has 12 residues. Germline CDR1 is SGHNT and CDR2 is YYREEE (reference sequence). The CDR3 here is CASSILTGEAFF. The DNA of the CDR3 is TGTGCCAGCAGCATACTGACAGGAGAAGCTTTCTTT.

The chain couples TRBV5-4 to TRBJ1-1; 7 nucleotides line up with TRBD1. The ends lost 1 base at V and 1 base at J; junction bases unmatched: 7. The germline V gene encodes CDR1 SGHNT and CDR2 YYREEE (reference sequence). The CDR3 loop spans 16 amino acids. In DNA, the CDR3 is TGTGCCAGCAGCTTGCGACAGGGTGAGGGGAACACTGAAGCTTTCTTT. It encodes CASSLRQGEGNTEAFF.

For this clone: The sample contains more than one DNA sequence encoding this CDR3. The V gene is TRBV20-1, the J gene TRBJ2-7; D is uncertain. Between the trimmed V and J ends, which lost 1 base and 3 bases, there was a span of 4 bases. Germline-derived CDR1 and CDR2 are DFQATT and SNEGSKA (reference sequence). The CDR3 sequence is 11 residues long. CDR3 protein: CSARVVYEQYF. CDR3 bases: TGCAGTGCTAGAGTAGTCTACGAGCAGTACTTC.